In this sample, the clone carrying this T cell receptor beta chain turned up a few times. Its antigen is still unknown. The data originate from a study of T-cell memory formation after mild COVID-19. Looking at the study overall: TCR clusters were mostly confined to one donor each. Broader study findings: Contracting clones from day 15 to 85 had balanced CD4/CD8; later expanders favoured CD4+. The finding that pre-infection memory included some responding clones suggested that cross-reactive memory joined.

The TCR alpha and TCR beta cDNA libraries, bearing sample barcodes and UMIs, were generated by 5'RACE using constant-segment primers. MiXCR, run by TCRdb on the 5' RACE reads, gives a single entry per CDR3 protein. Of 550,000 to 650,000 distinct CDR3 sequences listed, around 16% are singletons. The receptor's source is an adult woman who had mild COVID-19 (a few samples of this study predate the infection). Cell type and time point are not known. Sample: PBMCs or a T cell subset sorted from them (not recorded which).

CDR3 DNA sequence: TGTGCCAGCAGATACAGGGTTGGCACCGGGGAGCTGTTTTTT. Amino acid sequence: CASRYRVGTGELFF. V gene TRBV7-2 combines with J gene TRBJ2-2; a possible D gene is TRBD1 (6 bases). The CDR3 contains 14 residues. Germline V CDR1 and CDR2: SGHTA, FQGNSA. Between the trimmed V and J ends, which lost 6 bases and 4 bases, there was a span of 12 bases. Variable domain in full (rest from reference TRBV7-2 and TRBJ2-2): GAGVSQSPSNKVTEKGKDVELRCDPISGHTALYWYRQSLGQGLEFLIYFQGNSAPDKSGLPSDRFSAERTGGSVSTLTIQRTQQEDSAVYLCASRYRVGTGELFFGEGSRLTVL.